These 17 T cell receptor beta chains were all obtained from the same sample, sequenced in a study of cytomegalovirus exposure and HLA in healthy donors. This PCR relied on a set of 60 Vbeta primers and 13 Jbeta primers. Method: immunoSEQ multiplex PCR; TCRdb's copy keeps in-frame clones and lacks some. In the table there are 150,000 or so clones, roughly 80% of which are singletons. Specimen: PBMCs. These receptors were obtained from a male donor in good health and CMV-seronegative.

This clone came up once. This rearrangement joins TRBV5-1 to TRBJ1-6; D gene uncertain. V lost 0 bases to trimming and J lost 0 bases, with 7 bases between them. This CDR3 has 16 residues. CDR1 and CDR2 (germline): SGHRS, YFSETQ. The CDR3 region is CASSLAGSSYNSPLHF. In DNA form, the CDR3 reads TGCGCCAGCAGCTTGGCCGGGAGCTCCTATAATTCACCCCTCCACTTT. The complete variable domain, with remaining parts taken from reference TRBV5-1 and TRBJ1-6, reads KAGVTQTPRYLIKTRGQQVTLSCSPISGHRSVSWYQQTPGQGLQFLFEYFSETQRNKGNFPGRFSGRQFSNSRSEMNVSTLELGDSALYLCASSLAGSSYNSPLHFGNGTRLTVT.

This clone was counted a few times. The chain uses TRBV2 and TRBJ2-2, with TRBD2 identical over 16 bases. CDR1 and CDR2 (germline): SNHLY, FYNNEI. Unmatched junction bases numbered 9, after V lost 6 bases and J lost 8 bases. The CDR3 loop spans 17 amino acids. CDR3 DNA: TGTGCCAGCAGAACTTTCGGGACTAGCGGGGGGGCTGGGGAGCTGTTTTTT. Translating it yields CASRTFGTSGGAGELFF. Looking up the rest from reference TRBV2 and TRBJ2-2 gives the full variable domain: EPEVTQTPSHQVTQMGQEVILRCVPISNHLYFYWYRQILGQKVEFLVSFYNNEISEKSEIFDDQFSVERPDGSNFTLKIRSTKLEDSAMYFCASRTFGTSGGAGELFFGEGSRLTVL.

The rearrangement links TRBV14 to TRBJ1-5, with D uncertain. The V and J ends lost 4 bases and 5 bases respectively, with 9 bases between them. Germline-derived CDR1 and CDR2 are SGHDN and FVKESK. The CDR3 length is 13 residues. CDR3 amino acids: CASSLGVYQPQHF. The CDR3 DNA reads TGTGCCAGCAGCCTCGGGGTTTATCAGCCCCAGCATTTT.

This clone was detected once. The chain employs TRBV5-1 and TRBJ1-4, with TRBD1 matching over 7 bases. The CDR3 contains 15 residues. V was clipped by 1 base and J by 6 bases; unmatched bases: 6. The germline V gene encodes CDR1 SGHRS and CDR2 YFSETQ. CDR3 nucleotide sequence: TGCGCCAGCAGCTTGACGGGACAGAAAGATGAAAAACTGTTTTTT. Protein sequence: CASSLTGQKDEKLFF. The variable domain in full, completed from reference TRBV5-1 and TRBJ1-4, reads KAGVTQTPRYLIKTRGQQVTLSCSPISGHRSVSWYQQTPGQGLQFLFEYFSETQRNKGNFPGRFSGRQFSNSRSEMNVSTLELGDSALYLCASSLTGQKDEKLFFGSGTQLSVL.

The CDR3 DNA sequence: TGTGCCAGCAGCTTAGGGGGAGGGTACGAGCAGTACTTC. Amino acids: CASSLGGGYEQYF. The chain is built from TRBV7-2 and TRBJ2-7; 7 nucleotides align to TRBD2. After removal of 1 base from V and 4 bases from J, the junction contained 1 base not matched to a gene. In germline, CDR1 is SGHTA, CDR2 FQGNSA. The CDR3 has 13 amino acids.

The chain joins TRBV27 to TRBJ1-1; 8 bases fit TRBD1. CDR3 size: 14 residues. Trimming took 5 bases from V and 6 from J; bases not matched to a gene: 8. The germline gives CDR1 MNHEY, CDR2 SMNVEV (reference sequence). CDR3 sequence: CASSLQGAGAEAFF. The CDR3 coding sequence is TGTGCCAGCAGTCTTCAGGGGGCAGGCGCTGAAGCTTTCTTT.

The J gene is TRBJ1-5, the V gene TRBV19; 9 nucleotides line up with TRBD1. V trimming: 8 bases; J trimming: 2 bases; junction bases outside the gene matches: 10. CDR3 length: 16 amino acids. The germline V gene has CDR1 LNHDA and CDR2 SQIVND (reference sequence). DNA for the CDR3: TGTGCCAGTGGCCCTACAGGGGGCAGGGGCAATCAGCCCCAGCATTTT. Its protein is CASGPTGGRGNQPQHF.

V is TRBV7-9 and J is TRBJ2-7, with 10 bases fitting TRBD2. The CDR3 is 15 residues long. Germline V gene data show CDR1 as SEHNR and CDR2 as FQNEAQ (reference sequence). After removal of 4 bases from V and 3 bases from J, the junction contained 6 bases not matched to a gene. The CDR3 loop is CASSSPGLANYEQYF. Here the CDR3 DNA reads TGTGCCAGCAGCTCCCCGGGACTAGCGAACTACGAGCAGTACTTC. Complete variable domain (other parts from reference TRBV7-9 and TRBJ2-7): DTGVSQNPRHKITKRGQNVTFRCDPISEHNRLYWYRQTLGQGPEFLTYFQNEAQLEKSRLLSDRFSAERPKGSFSTLEIQRTEQGDSAMYLCASSSPGLANYEQYFGPGTRLTVT.

The chain links TRBV19 to TRBJ2-2; 8 bases match TRBD1. Germline V gene sequence: CDR1 LNHDA, CDR2 SQIVND (reference sequence). The CDR3 extends over 14 amino acids. The J segment lost 6 bases and the V segment lost 6 bases, leaving 6 bases of the junction unmatched. The CDR3 loop is CASRYGQGPGELFF. The CDR3 nucleotides are TGTGCCAGTAGATACGGACAGGGCCCCGGGGAGCTGTTTTTT.

V is TRBV5-1 and J is TRBJ2-2; 8 positions match TRBD2. Germline CDR1 is SGHRS and CDR2 is YFSETQ. V trimming: 7 bases; J trimming: 5 bases; junction bases outside the gene matches: 4. CDR3 length equals 13 residues. In DNA, the CDR3 is TGCGCCAGCGGCGCGGGGGGTACCGGGGAGCTGTTTTTT. It specifies CASGAGGTGELFF.

The sample holds a few counts of this clone. The V and J genes are TRBV15 and TRBJ2-2, with D tentatively TRBD1 (6 bases). Trimming left V 1 base short and J 5 bases short, with 11 bases between. The CDR3 loop spans 15 amino acids. Per germline, CDR1 LNHNV and CDR2 YYDKDF (reference sequence). In DNA, the CDR3 is TGTGCCACCAGCAGAGGGGAACAGGGTACCGGGGAGCTGTTTTTT. It specifies CATSRGEQGTGELFF.

V usage is TRBV7-2 and J usage is TRBJ1-1; D call uncertain. V lost 4 bases, J lost 0 bases, and 6 bases lay in between. Germline CDR1 and CDR2: SGHTA and FQGNSA. There are 13 residues in the CDR3. This chain's CDR3 is CASSSQLNTEAFF. The CDR3 nucleotides read TGTGCCAGCAGCTCACAGTTGAACACTGAAGCTTTCTTT.

This sequence joins TRBV6-5 and TRBJ2-7; D unresolved. The germline V gene has CDR1 MNHEY and CDR2 SVGAGI. V gave up 0 bases and J gave up 6 bases, with 12 bases separating them. CDR3 length equals 14 residues. DNA for the CDR3: TGTGCCAGCAGTTACTCGAGAACAGCACCCGAGCAGTACTTC. Encoded protein: CASSYSRTAPEQYF.

The rearrangement uses TRBV5-1 and TRBJ2-5; 8 positions match TRBD1. The germline V gene encodes CDR1 SGHRS and CDR2 YFSETQ. V shed 4 bases and J 4 bases; nucleotides not matched to a gene: 6. CDR3 length equals 14 residues. The CDR3 loop reads CASSTAGQGETQYF. In nucleotides, the CDR3 is TGCGCCAGCAGCACCGCTGGACAGGGAGAGACCCAGTACTTC. The full variable domain, rest sourced from reference TRBV5-1 and TRBJ2-5, is KAGVTQTPRYLIKTRGQQVTLSCSPISGHRSVSWYQQTPGQGLQFLFEYFSETQRNKGNFPGRFSGRQFSNSRSEMNVSTLELGDSALYLCASSTAGQGETQYFGPGTRLLVL.

The chain couples TRBV9 to TRBJ1-4, with a possible D match to TRBD1 (6 bases). CDR1 and CDR2 from the germline V gene are SGDLS and YYNGEE. V was clipped by 7 bases and J by 7 bases, with 17 bases between them. This CDR3 comprises 14 residues. CDR3 DNA sequence: TGTGCCAGCGCCCGTGGGGGAGGGGGTGAAAAACTGTTTTTT. It specifies CASARGGGGEKLFF.

The V gene is TRBV11-2, the J gene TRBJ1-4; 8 nucleotides line up with TRBD1. With 3 bases clipped from V and 7 bases from J, the junction kept 4 bases outside the gene matches. CDR1 is SGHAT, CDR2 FQNNGV, per germline. The CDR3 runs to 14 residues. The CDR3 here is CASSFTGGGEKLFF. The CDR3 nucleotides are TGTGCCAGCAGCTTTACAGGGGGGGGTGAAAAACTGTTTTTT.

This rearrangement joins TRBV5-1 to TRBJ2-3, with 12 bases matching TRBD2. J lost 1 base, V lost 2 bases, and 5 bases had no gene match. The V gene's germline CDR1 is SGHRS and CDR2 YFSETQ. The CDR3 totals 17 residues. This CDR3 reads CASSFRLAGGRTDTQYF. CDR3 in DNA: TGCGCCAGCAGCTTCAGGCTAGCGGGGGGGCGCACAGATACGCAGTATTTT.